The present T cell receptor (beta chain) was sequenced within a study of blood T cells in healthy people across ages. CDR3 size: 13 residues. Germline V gene data show CDR1 as SQVTM and CDR2 as ANQGSEA. It was with a sample-barcoded 5' primer and a J-beta primer mix that a second PCR of about 6 to 11 cycles was run. A 12-random-nucleotide template-switch adaptor tagged each cDNA molecule. Each CDR3 protein is one row after TCRdb ran MiXCR on the 5' RACE reads. The table has fewer than 2 million distinct CDR3 sequences, approximately 39% seen once. Concerning this clonotype: Compared with germline, one end of the junction differs, possibly owing to a read error.

Sequenced material: blood. The receptor was isolated from a human donor in good health. The rearrangement links TRBV29-1 to TRBJ2-3; maybe TRBD1 (5 bases). Written as DNA, the CDR3 is TGCAGCGTTGTTGTGCAGGGCACAGGTACGCAGTATTTT. Its translation is CSVVVQGTGTQYF.